Listed here are 9 T cell receptor beta chains from one sample, sequenced in a study of post-analysis software for immune sequencing data. Study-wide findings and caveats: Roughly 5 TRBV segments, TRBV5-6, TRBV5-1 and TRBV20-1 among them, were found more frequent in patients than controls.

The antigens of these receptors remain unknown. Prepared TCR beta cDNA libraries contained unique molecular identifiers. Using its own MiXCR run on the PCR reads, TCRdb lists one record per CDR3 protein. Here the sample spans roughly 870,000 distinct CDR3 sequences, roughly 58% being singletons. The sample consisted of blood. These receptors were taken from a girl aged 5-17 years with multiple sclerosis.

This clonotype was observed a handful of times. V usage is TRBV6-6 and J usage is TRBJ2-7; D may be TRBD1 (6 bases). The length of the CDR3 is 16 residues. CDR1 is MNHNY and CDR2 is SVGAGI in the germline V gene (reference sequence). The V gene lost 6 bases and the J gene lost 2 bases, with 20 bases spanning the gap. CDR3 in amino acids: CASRTITGPPAYEQYF. As DNA, the CDR3 is TGTGCCAGCAGGACCATTACAGGGCCCCCAGCCTACGAGCAGTACTTC.

The chain uses TRBV29-1 and TRBJ2-5; D perhaps matches TRBD1 (6 bases). In germline, CDR1 is SQVTM, CDR2 ANQGSEA. The CDR3 is 14 amino acids. Between the trimmed V and J ends, which lost 6 bases and 5 bases, there was a span of 19 bases. The CDR3 DNA is TGCAGCGTGCACACAGGGATTAAAGGGGAGACCCAGTACTTC. It is translated as CSVHTGIKGETQYF.

This clonotype has more than one count but fewer than ten. The chain employs TRBV4-1 and TRBJ2-3, with 8 bases identical to TRBD2. V shed 0 bases, J shed 9 bases, and the junction held 5 bases outside the gene matches. This CDR3 spans 14 amino acids. Germline V lookup: CDR1 MGHRA, CDR2 YSYEKL. This chain's CDR3 is CASSQEVTSDTQYF. The DNA of the CDR3 is TGCGCCAGCAGCCAAGAGGTGACTAGCGACACGCAGTATTTT.

The V call is TRBV5-1, the J call TRBJ2-5, with D possibly being TRBD1 or TRBD2 (6 bases each). V lost 0 bases to trimming and J lost 5 bases, with 14 bases between them. Germline V lookup: CDR1 SGHRS, CDR2 YFSETQ. The CDR3 is made up of 15 amino acids. The CDR3 here is CASSLDPGAQETQYF. The CDR3 region has the DNA TGCGCCAGCAGCTTGGATCCGGGGGCGCAGGAGACCCAGTACTTC.

This clonotype has just a few counts. The chain employs TRBV2 and TRBJ2-1, with 9 bases fitting TRBD2. The CDR3 is made up of 14 amino acids. Germline V gene lookup returns CDR1 SNHLY and CDR2 FYNNEI. Trimming removed 8 bases from V and 5 bases from J; junction bases left unmatched: 7. Written as DNA, the CDR3 is TGTGCCAGCGAGATAGCGGGGGACAACAATGAGCAGTTCTTC. Protein: CASEIAGDNNEQFF.

This clonotype occurred a few times. V gene TRBV6-2 or TRBV6-3 combines with J gene TRBJ2-1; 8 bases are shared with TRBD1. TRBJ2-7 explains the end of the DNA better; the J call may be wrong. The V gene's germline CDR1 is MNHEY and CDR2 SVGEGT. The CDR3 runs to 14 residues. The CDR3 reads CASSLRTGSREQYF. The DNA of the CDR3 is TGTGCCAGCAGTCTCCGGACAGGGTCTAGGGAGCAGTACTTC.

A word on this clonotype: Mismatch with germline at one junction end may stem from a read error. The chain links TRBV7-7 to TRBJ2-1; 10 positions match TRBD2. Germline V gene lookup returns CDR1 SSHAT and CDR2 FNYEAQ (reference sequence). CDR3 length: 15 residues. The CDR3 protein is CASSFGTSANNEQFF. The CDR3 DNA is TGTGCTAGCAGCTTTGGGACTAGCGCTAACAATGAGCAGTTCTTC.

The CDR3 region is CASSVPSGRMWTQYF. CDR3 DNA sequence: TGTGCCAGCTCCGTCCCTAGCGGGAGGATGTGGACGCAGTATTTT. V usage is TRBV2 and J usage is TRBJ2-3, with 11 bases that match TRBD2. The germline CDR1 and CDR2 sequences are SNHLY and FYNNEI. V trimming: 8 bases; J trimming: 9 bases; junction bases outside the gene matches: 13. The CDR3 has 15 amino acids.

This clonotype has only a few counts. The chain recombines TRBV10-3 with TRBJ2-7, with TRBD2 identical over 8 bases. The V segment lost 6 bases and the J segment 4 bases; nucleotides outside the gene matches: 8. The CDR3 is 14 amino acids. Germline values: CDR1 ENHRY, CDR2 SYGVKD. The CDR3 sequence: CAIRETSGPYEQYF. For the CDR3, the DNA is TGTGCCATCAGGGAAACTAGCGGCCCATACGAGCAGTACTTC.